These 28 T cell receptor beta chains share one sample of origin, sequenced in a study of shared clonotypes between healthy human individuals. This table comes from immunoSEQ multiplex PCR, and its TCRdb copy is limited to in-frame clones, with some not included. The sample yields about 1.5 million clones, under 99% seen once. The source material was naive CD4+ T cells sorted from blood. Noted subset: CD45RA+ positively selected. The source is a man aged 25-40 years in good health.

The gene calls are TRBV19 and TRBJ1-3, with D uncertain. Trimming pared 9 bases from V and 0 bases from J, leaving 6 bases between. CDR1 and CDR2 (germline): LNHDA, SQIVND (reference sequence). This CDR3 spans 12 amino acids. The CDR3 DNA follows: TGTGCCAGCAGCGGCTCTGGAAACACCATATATTTT. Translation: CASSGSGNTIYF.

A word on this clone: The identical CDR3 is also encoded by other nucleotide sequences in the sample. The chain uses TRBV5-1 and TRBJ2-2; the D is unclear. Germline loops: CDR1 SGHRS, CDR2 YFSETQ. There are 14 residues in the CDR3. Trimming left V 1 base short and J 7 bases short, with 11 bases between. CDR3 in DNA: TGCGCCAGCAGCTTGTCGAGGACCGGCGGGGAGCTGTTTTTT. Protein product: CASSLSRTGGELFF.

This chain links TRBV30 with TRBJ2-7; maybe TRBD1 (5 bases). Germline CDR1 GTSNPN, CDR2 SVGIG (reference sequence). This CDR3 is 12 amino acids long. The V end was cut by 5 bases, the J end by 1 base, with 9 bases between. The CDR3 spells CAWGRASYEQYF. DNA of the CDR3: TGTGCCTGGGGCAGGGCGTCCTACGAGCAGTACTTC.

The CDR3 DNA sequence: TGTGCCAGCAGCTTAGCTGGGGGAACTGACAATGAGCAGTTCTTC. Protein sequence: CASSLAGGTDNEQFF. V is TRBV7-3 and J is TRBJ2-1; TRBD1 or TRBD2 may be the D gene (5 bases each). The CDR3 runs 15 residues. V lost 2 bases to trimming and J lost 5 bases, with 13 bases between them. Germline V lookup: CDR1 SGHTA, CDR2 FQGTGA.

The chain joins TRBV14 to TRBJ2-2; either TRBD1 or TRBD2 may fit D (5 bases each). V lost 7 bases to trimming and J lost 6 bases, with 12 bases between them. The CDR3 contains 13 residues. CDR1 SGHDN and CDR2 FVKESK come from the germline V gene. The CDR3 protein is CASIWGFPGELFF. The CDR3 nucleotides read TGTGCCAGCATCTGGGGGTTTCCCGGGGAGCTGTTTTTT.

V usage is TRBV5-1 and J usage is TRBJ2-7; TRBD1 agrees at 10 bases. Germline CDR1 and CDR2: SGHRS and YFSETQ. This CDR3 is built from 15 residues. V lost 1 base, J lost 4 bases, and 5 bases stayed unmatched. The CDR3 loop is CASSLSGQGMYEQYF. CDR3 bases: TGCGCCAGCAGCTTGTCGGGACAGGGGATGTACGAGCAGTACTTC.

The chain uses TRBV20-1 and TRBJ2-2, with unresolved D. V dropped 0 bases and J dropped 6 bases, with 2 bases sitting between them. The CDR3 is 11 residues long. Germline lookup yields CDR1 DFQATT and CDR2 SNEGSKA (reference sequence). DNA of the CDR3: TGCAGTGCTAGAGAGCCCGGGGAGCTGTTTTTT. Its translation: CSAREPGELFF.

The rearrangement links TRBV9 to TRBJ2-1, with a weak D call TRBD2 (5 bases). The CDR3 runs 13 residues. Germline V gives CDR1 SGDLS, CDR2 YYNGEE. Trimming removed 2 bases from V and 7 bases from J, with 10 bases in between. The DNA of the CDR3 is TGTGCCAGCAGCGTTGGAGGCGGGAATGAGCAGTTCTTC. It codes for CASSVGGGNEQFF.

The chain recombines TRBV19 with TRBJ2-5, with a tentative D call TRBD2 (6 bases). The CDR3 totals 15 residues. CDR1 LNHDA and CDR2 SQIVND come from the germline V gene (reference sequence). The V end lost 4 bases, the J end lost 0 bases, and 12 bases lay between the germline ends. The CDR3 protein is CASSTGVRDQETQYF. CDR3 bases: TGTGCCAGTAGTACGGGAGTCAGGGACCAAGAGACCCAGTACTTC.

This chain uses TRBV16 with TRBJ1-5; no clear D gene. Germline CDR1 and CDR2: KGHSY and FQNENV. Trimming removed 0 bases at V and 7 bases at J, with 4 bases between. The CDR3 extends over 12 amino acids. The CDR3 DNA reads TGTGCCAGCAGCCAATCCTTGCAGCCCCAGCATTTT. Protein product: CASSQSLQPQHF.

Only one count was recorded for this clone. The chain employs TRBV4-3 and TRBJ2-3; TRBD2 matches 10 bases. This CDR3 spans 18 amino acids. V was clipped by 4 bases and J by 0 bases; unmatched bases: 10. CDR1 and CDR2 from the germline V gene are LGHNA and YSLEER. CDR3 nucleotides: TGCGCCAGCAGCCCGGGAAAAACTAGCGGGGTCAGCACAGATACGCAGTATTTT. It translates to CASSPGKTSGVSTDTQYF.

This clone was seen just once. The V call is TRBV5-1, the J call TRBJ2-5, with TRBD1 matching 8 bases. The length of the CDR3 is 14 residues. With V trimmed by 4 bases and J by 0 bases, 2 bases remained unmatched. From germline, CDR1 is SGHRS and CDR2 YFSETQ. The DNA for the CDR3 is TGCGCCAGCAGCCGGACAGGGAACCAAGAGACCCAGTACTTC. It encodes CASSRTGNQETQYF. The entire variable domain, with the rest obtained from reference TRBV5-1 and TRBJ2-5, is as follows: KAGVTQTPRYLIKTRGQQVTLSCSPISGHRSVSWYQQTPGQGLQFLFEYFSETQRNKGNFPGRFSGRQFSNSRSEMNVSTLELGDSALYLCASSRTGNQETQYFGPGTRLLVL.

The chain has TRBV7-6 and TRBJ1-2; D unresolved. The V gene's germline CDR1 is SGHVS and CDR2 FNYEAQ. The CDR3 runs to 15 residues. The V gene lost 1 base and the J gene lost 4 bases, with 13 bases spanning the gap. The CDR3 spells CASSLESGSGYGYTF. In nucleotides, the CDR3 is TGTGCCAGCAGCTTAGAGTCCGGGTCGGGCTATGGCTACACCTTC.

The CDR3 is CSVWSGLNTEAFF. The CDR3 coding sequence is TGCAGCGTTTGGTCCGGCCTGAACACTGAAGCTTTCTTT. The chain employs TRBV29-1 and TRBJ1-1, with D hard to call. Trimming removed 5 bases at V and 0 bases at J, with 10 bases between. CDR1 is SQVTM and CDR2 is ANQGSEA in the germline V gene. The CDR3 extends over 13 amino acids.

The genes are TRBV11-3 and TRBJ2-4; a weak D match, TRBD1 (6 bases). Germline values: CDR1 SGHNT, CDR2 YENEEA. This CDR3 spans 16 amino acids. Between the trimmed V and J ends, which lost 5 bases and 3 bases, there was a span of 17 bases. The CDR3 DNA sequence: TGTGCCAGCAGCCACAACCATCAGGGGCTCAAAAACATTCAGTACTTC. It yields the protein CASSHNHQGLKNIQYF. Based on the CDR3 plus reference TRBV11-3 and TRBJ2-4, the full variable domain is EAGVVQSPRYKIIEKKQPVAFWCNPISGHNTLYWYLQNLGQGPELLIRYENEEAVDDSQLPKDRFSAERLKGVDSTLKIQPAELGDSAVYLCASSHNHQGLKNIQYFGAGTRLSVL.

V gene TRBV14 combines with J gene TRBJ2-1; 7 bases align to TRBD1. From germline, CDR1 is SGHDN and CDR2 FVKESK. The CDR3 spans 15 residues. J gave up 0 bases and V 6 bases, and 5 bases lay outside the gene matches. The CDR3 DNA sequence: TGTGCCAGCAGAAAAGGGGGCAGCTCCTACAATGAGCAGTTCTTC. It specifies CASRKGGSSYNEQFF.

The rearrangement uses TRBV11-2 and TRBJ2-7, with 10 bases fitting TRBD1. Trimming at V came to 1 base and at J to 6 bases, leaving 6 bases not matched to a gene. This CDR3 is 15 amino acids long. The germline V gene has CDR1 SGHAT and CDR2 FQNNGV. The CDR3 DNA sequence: TGTGCCAGCAGCTTAGTATGGGACAGGGGTAGCGAGCAGTACTTC. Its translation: CASSLVWDRGSEQYF.

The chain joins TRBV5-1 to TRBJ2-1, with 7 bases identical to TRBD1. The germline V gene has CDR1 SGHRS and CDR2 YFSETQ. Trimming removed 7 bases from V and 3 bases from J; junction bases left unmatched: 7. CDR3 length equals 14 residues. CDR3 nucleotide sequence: TGCGCCAGCTTCGTGGACAGGAGCTACAATGAGCAGTTCTTC. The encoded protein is CASFVDRSYNEQFF.

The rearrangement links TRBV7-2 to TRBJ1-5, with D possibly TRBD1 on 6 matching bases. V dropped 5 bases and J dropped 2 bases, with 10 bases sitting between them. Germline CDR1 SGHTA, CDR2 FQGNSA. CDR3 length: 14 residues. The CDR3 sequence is CASSERTGNQPQHF. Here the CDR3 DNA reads TGTGCCAGCAGCGAACGGACAGGCAATCAGCCCCAGCATTTT.

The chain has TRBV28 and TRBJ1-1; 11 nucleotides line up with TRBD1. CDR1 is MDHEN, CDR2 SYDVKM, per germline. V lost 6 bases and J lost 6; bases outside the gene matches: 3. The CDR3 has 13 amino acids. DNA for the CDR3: TGTGCCAGCAGGGGGACAGGGGGGCCTGAAGCTTTCTTT. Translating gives CASRGTGGPEAFF.

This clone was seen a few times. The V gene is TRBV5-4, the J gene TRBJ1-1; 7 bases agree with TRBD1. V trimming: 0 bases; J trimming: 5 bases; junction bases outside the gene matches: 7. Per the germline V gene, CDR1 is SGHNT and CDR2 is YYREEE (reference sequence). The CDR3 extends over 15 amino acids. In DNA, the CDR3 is TGTGCCAGCAGCTTGGTGGAGGGGGCAGTGACTGAAGCTTTCTTT. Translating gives CASSLVEGAVTEAFF.

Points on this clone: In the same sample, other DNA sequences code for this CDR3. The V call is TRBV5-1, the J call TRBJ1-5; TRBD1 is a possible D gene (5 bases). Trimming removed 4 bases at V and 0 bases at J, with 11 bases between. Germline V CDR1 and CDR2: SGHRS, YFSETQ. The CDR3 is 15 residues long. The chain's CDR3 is CASSLDGTSNQPQHF. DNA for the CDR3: TGCGCCAGCAGCCTGGACGGGACTAGCAATCAGCCCCAGCATTTT.

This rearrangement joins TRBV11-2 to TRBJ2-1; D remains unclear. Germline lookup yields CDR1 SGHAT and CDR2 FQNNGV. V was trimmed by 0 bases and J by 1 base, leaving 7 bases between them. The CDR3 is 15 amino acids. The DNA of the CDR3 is TGTGCCAGCAGCTTAGAGGCCCTTTCCTACAATGAGCAGTTCTTC. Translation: CASSLEALSYNEQFF. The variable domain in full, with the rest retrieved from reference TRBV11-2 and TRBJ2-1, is EAGVAQSPRYKIIEKRQSVAFWCNPISGHATLYWYQQILGQGPKLLIQFQNNGVVDDSQLPKDRFSAERLKGVDSTLKIQPAKLEDSAVYLCASSLEALSYNEQFFGPGTRLTVL.

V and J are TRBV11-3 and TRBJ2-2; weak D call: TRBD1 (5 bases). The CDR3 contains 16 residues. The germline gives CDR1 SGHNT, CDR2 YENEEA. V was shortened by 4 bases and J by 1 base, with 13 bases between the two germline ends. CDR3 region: CASSSSADKNTGELFF. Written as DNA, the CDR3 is TGTGCCAGCAGCTCATCCGCGGACAAGAACACCGGGGAGCTGTTTTTT.

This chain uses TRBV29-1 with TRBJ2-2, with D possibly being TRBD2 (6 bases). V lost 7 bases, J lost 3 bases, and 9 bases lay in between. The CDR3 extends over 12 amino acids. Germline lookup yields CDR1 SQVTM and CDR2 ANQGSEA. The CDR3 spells CSGASDTGELFF. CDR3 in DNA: TGCAGCGGGGCTAGCGACACCGGGGAGCTGTTTTTT.

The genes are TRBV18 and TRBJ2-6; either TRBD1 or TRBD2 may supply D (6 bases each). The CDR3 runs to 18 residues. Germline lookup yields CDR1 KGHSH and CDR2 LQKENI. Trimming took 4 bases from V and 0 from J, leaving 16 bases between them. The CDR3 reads CASSLTGGLPSGANVLTF. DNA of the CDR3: TGTGCCAGCTCACTCACCGGGGGCCTGCCCTCTGGGGCCAACGTCCTGACTTTC.

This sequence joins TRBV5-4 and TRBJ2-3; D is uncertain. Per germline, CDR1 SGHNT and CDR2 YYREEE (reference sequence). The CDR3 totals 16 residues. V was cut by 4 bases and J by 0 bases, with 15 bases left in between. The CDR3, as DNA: TGTGCCAGCAGCCCTCGCCGGCGCTCTAGCACAGATACGCAGTATTTT. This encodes CASSPRRRSSTDTQYF.

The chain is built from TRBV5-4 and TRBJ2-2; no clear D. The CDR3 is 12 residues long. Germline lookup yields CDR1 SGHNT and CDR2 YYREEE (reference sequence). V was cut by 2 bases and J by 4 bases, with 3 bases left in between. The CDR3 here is CASSLSTGELFF. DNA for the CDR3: TGTGCCAGCAGCTTAAGCACCGGGGAGCTGTTTTTT.